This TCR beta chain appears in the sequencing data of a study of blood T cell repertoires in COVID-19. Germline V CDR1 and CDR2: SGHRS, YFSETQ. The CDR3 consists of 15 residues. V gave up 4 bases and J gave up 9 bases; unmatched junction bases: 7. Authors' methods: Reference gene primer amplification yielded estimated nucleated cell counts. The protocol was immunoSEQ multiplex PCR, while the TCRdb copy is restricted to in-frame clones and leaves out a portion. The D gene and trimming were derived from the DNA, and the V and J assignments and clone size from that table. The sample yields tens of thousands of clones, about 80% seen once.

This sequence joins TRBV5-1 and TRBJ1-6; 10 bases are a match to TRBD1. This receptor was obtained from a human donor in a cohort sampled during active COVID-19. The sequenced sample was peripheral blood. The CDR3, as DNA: TGCGCCAGCAGCCCGCCGGGACAGGGGCTTTCACCCCTCCACTTT. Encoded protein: CASSPPGQGLSPLHF.